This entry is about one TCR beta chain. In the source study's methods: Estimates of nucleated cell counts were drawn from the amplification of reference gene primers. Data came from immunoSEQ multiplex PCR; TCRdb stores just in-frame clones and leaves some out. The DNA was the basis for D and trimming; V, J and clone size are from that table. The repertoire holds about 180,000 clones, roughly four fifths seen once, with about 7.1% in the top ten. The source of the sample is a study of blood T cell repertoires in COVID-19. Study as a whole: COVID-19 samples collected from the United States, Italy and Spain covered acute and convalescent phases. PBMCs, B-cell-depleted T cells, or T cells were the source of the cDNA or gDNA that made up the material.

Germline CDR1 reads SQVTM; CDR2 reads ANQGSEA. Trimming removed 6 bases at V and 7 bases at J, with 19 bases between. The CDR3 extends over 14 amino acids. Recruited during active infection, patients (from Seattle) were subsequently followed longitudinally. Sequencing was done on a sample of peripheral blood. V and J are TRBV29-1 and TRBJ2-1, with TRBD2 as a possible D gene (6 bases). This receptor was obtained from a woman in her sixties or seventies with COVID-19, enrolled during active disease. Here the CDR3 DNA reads TGCAGCGTCCAGAAACTCGGGACTCCGAATGAGCAGTTCTTC. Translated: CSVQKLGTPNEQFF.